A selection of T cell receptor beta chains follows, all from one sample in a study of blood T cell repertoires in COVID-19. Produced via immunoSEQ multiplex PCR; TCRdb's table is partial and in-frame only. The sample lists tens of thousands of clones, 88% occurring once. The sample was peripheral blood. The receptors shown here come from an elderly woman with active COVID-19. Each CDR3 is given with its conserved first and last residue. The order of the fields is V gene, clone size, J gene, D gene, CDR3 DNA, CDR3 protein. A D gene is named only where the DNA matches it firmly. For some rows the clone size is stated as once, few or many, or as a class when expanded; others skip it.

V: TRBV9
size: -
J: TRBJ1-6
D: TRBD1
DNA: TGTGCCAGCAGGCCGGGACAGGGAAACGATTCACCCCTCCACTTT
CDR3: CASRPGQGNDSPLHF

V: TRBV6-4
size: -
J: TRBJ2-2
D: -
DNA: TGTGCCAGCAGTGAAGCGGTCAAGACCGGGGAGCTGTTTTTT
CDR3: CASSEAVKTGELFF

V: TRBV5-1
size: -
J: TRBJ2-3
D: -
DNA: TGCGCCAGCAGCTTGGCCGTGGCTCAAGTGGTGGATACGCAGTATTTT
CDR3: CASSLAVAQVVDTQYF

V: TRBV14
size: -
J: TRBJ2-1
D: -
DNA: TGTGCCAGCAGCCAAGAGGGCTGGGGGCGCGGGAGCCTCAATGAGCAGTTCTTC
CDR3: CASSQEGWGRGSLNEQFF

V: TRBV29-1
size: -
J: TRBJ1-2
D: TRBD1
DNA: TGCAGCGTGGGACAGGGGAACTATGGCTACACCTTC
CDR3: CSVGQGNYGYTF

V: TRBV4-2
size: -
J: TRBJ2-2
D: TRBD1
DNA: TGTGCCAGCAGCCAAGGAGGGACAGGGGGCGGCGGGGAGCTGTTTTTT
CDR3: CASSQGGTGGGGELFF

V: TRBV7-9
size: once
J: TRBJ2-5
D: -
DNA: TGTGCCAGCAGCTTAGCAGGGCAGGGTCCTGAGACCCAGTACTTC
CDR3: CASSLAGQGPETQYF

V: TRBV5-5
size: -
J: TRBJ2-7
D: -
DNA: TGTGCCATCCAGCGGGCGCCAGGGCCGGTGGGGGAGCAGTACTTC
CDR3: CAIQRAPGPVGEQYF

V: TRBV7-2
size: -
J: TRBJ2-1
D: TRBD2
DNA: TGTGCCAGCAGGCCGGGACTAGCGGGAGACGTTGGTATCGGTGAGCAGTTCTTC
CDR3: CASRPGLAGDVGIGEQFF

V: TRBV3-1/TRBV3-2
size: -
J: TRBJ2-2
D: -
DNA: TGTGCCAGCAGCCAAGAAGGAAAGGGGGGGGAGCTGTTTTTT
CDR3: CASSQEGKGGELFF

V: TRBV7-2
size: few
J: TRBJ2-1
D: TRBD2
DNA: TGTGCCAGCAGCTCCGGACTAGCGGGAGAACGTGAGCAGTTCTTC
CDR3: CASSSGLAGEREQFF

V: TRBV18
size: -
J: TRBJ1-4
D: -
DNA: TGTGCCAGCTCACCACCTCTTTCGACTAATGAAAAACTGTTTTTT
CDR3: CASSPPLSTNEKLFF

V: TRBV4-2
size: once
J: TRBJ2-6
D: TRBD2
DNA: TGTGCCAGCAGCCAAGAGGTTTCCGGGAGGGCGGGGGCCAACGTCCTGACTTTC
CDR3: CASSQEVSGRAGANVLTF

V: TRBV5-1
size: -
J: TRBJ1-3
D: -
DNA: TGCGCCAGCAGCTTGGGGTCGAGCGCTCTCTCTGGAAACACCATATATTTT
CDR3: CASSLGSSALSGNTIYF

V: TRBV28
size: -
J: TRBJ1-2
D: -
DNA: TGTGCCAGCAGTCTCGTCAGGGATGGCTACACCTTC
CDR3: CASSLVRDGYTF

V: TRBV9
size: -
J: TRBJ2-2
D: TRBD2
DNA: TGTGCCAGCAGCGTAGGAGCGGGACTCGAGGATACCGGGGAGCTGTTTTTT
CDR3: CASSVGAGLEDTGELFF

V: TRBV21-1
size: -
J: TRBJ2-1
D: -
DNA: TGTGCCAGCAGCAAACAAAATACTAGCGGGTCTTACAATGAGCAGTTCTTC
CDR3: CASSKQNTSGSYNEQFF

V: TRBV6-5
size: -
J: TRBJ1-1
D: -
DNA: TGTGCCAGCCAAAGCCGGTACTCTGAAGCTTTCTTT
CDR3: CASQSRYSEAFF

V: TRBV5-4
size: few
J: TRBJ2-2
D: TRBD2
DNA: TGTGCCAGCACCCCTAGCGGTTCGAACACCGGGGAGCTGTTTTTT
CDR3: CASTPSGSNTGELFF

V: TRBV12-3/TRBV12-4
size: once
J: TRBJ2-2
D: -
DNA: TGTGCCAGCAGAGCTAGGACCGGGGAGCTGTTTTTT
CDR3: CASRARTGELFF

V: TRBV7-9
size: once
J: TRBJ2-7
D: -
DNA: TGTGCCAGCAGCGTGAGGGACAACTACGAGCAGTACTTC
CDR3: CASSVRDNYEQYF

V: TRBV19
size: -
J: TRBJ1-5
D: -
DNA: TGTGCCAGTAGTCCACAGGGAAGAGGGGACAATCAGCCCCAGCATTTT
CDR3: CASSPQGRGDNQPQHF

V: TRBV29-1
size: -
J: TRBJ1-5
D: -
DNA: TGCAGCGTTTCTGGACAGAATAGCAATCAGCCCCAGCATTTT
CDR3: CSVSGQNSNQPQHF

V: TRBV4-3
size: -
J: TRBJ1-2
D: -
DNA: TGCGCCAGCAGCCAAGAACCCCGGAGTGATGGCTACACCTTC
CDR3: CASSQEPRSDGYTF

V: TRBV19
size: -
J: TRBJ2-5
D: -
DNA: TGTGCCAGTAGTATAGAGGGTGGCGGCCCCAAGTACTTC
CDR3: CASSIEGGGPKYF

V: TRBV28
size: -
J: TRBJ2-3
D: -
DNA: TGTGCCAGCACCGTGACTTACACAGATACGCAGTATTTT
CDR3: CASTVTYTDTQYF

V: TRBV5-1
size: once
J: TRBJ2-2
D: TRBD2
DNA: TGCGCCAGCAGTAACCGGGAGGTAGACACCGGGGAGCTGTTTTTT
CDR3: CASSNREVDTGELFF

V: TRBV11-3
size: -
J: TRBJ2-3
D: TRBD1
DNA: TGTGCCAGCAGCTTCTCACAGGGGATGACAGATACGCAGTATTTT
CDR3: CASSFSQGMTDTQYF

V: TRBV19
size: -
J: TRBJ2-7
D: TRBD1
DNA: TGTGCCAGTAGTGCATCCGGGACAGGGATTTACGAGCAGTACTTC
CDR3: CASSASGTGIYEQYF

V: TRBV5-5
size: -
J: TRBJ2-1
D: -
DNA: TGTGCCAGCAGCTTGGGGGCCGGCTACGTCAATGAGCAGTTCTTC
CDR3: CASSLGAGYVNEQFF

V: TRBV5-4
size: -
J: TRBJ1-2
D: -
DNA: TGTGCCAGCAGCTTGGGGGAGGGGTTTGCGGGCTACACCTTC
CDR3: CASSLGEGFAGYTF

V: TRBV4-2
size: -
J: TRBJ2-5
D: -
DNA: TGTGCCAGCAGCTCTGAATACGGGCAAGAGACCCAGTACTTC
CDR3: CASSSEYGQETQYF

V: TRBV20-1
size: -
J: TRBJ1-1
D: TRBD1
DNA: TGCAGGGGGACACAGGGGACTGAAGCTTTCTTT
CDR3: CRGTQGTEAFF

V: TRBV29-1
size: -
J: TRBJ2-7
D: TRBD1
DNA: TGCAGCGTCTCCAGGACAGGGGACGAGCAGTACTTC
CDR3: CSVSRTGDEQYF

V: TRBV13
size: -
J: TRBJ2-7
D: -
DNA: TGTGCCAGCAGCTTAACTAGATCCTACGAGCAGTACTTC
CDR3: CASSLTRSYEQYF

V: TRBV28
size: few
J: TRBJ1-5
D: -
DNA: TGTGCCAGCACCTACTCCCCCGGGGTACGGAATCAGCCCCAGCATTTT
CDR3: CASTYSPGVRNQPQHF

V: TRBV4-2
size: -
J: TRBJ2-5
D: -
DNA: TGTGCCAGCAGCCAAGACAGTCGTGGGACCCAGTACTTC
CDR3: CASSQDSRGTQYF

V: TRBV7-2
size: -
J: TRBJ2-1
D: TRBD2
DNA: TGTGCCAGCAGCCCACCTAGCGGGAGGGCCTCTGAGCAGTTCTTC
CDR3: CASSPPSGRASEQFF

V: TRBV18
size: few
J: TRBJ2-1
D: TRBD2
DNA: TGTGCCAGCTCACGGGGCGGGAGCATGGATGAGCAGTTCTTC
CDR3: CASSRGGSMDEQFF

V: TRBV7-2
size: -
J: TRBJ2-3
D: -
DNA: TGTGCCAGCAGCTCGACTCCAGATACGCAGTATTTT
CDR3: CASSSTPDTQYF

V: TRBV5-1
size: -
J: TRBJ2-3
D: TRBD2
DNA: TGCGCCAGCAGCGGACTAGTGGTGGCAGATACGCAGTATTTT
CDR3: CASSGLVVADTQYF

V: TRBV7-9
size: -
J: TRBJ2-3
D: -
DNA: TGTGCCAGCAGCTTAGTCTACAGCACAGATACGCAGTATTTT
CDR3: CASSLVYSTDTQYF

V: TRBV4-3
size: -
J: TRBJ2-1
D: TRBD1
DNA: TGCGCCAGCAGCTCACAGGGGACCGACTACAATGAGCAGTTCTTC
CDR3: CASSSQGTDYNEQFF

V: TRBV3-1/TRBV3-2
size: once
J: TRBJ2-2
D: TRBD1
DNA: TGTGCCAGCACCCTTGGGGGGTCTAGGGGGACAGGGCACACCGGGGAGCTGTTTTTT
CDR3: CASTLGGSRGTGHTGELFF

V: TRBV3-1/TRBV3-2
size: -
J: TRBJ1-2
D: -
DNA: TGTGCCAGCAGCCAAGGATCGGCCAGGAACTATGGCTACACCTTC
CDR3: CASSQGSARNYGYTF

V: TRBV21-1
size: -
J: TRBJ2-1
D: -
DNA: TGTGCCAGCAGCAAAGGCTACTACAGGGCAAAGACCGTTTACAATGAGCAGTTCTTC
CDR3: CASSKGYYRAKTVYNEQFF

V: TRBV29-1
size: -
J: TRBJ2-5
D: TRBD2
DNA: TGCAGCGGACTAGCGGGAGGTGGGACCCAGTACTTC
CDR3: CSGLAGGGTQYF

V: TRBV2
size: once
J: TRBJ1-5
D: TRBD1
DNA: TGTGCCAGCAGTGGGACAGGGGGAGTTCAGCCCCAGCATTTT
CDR3: CASSGTGGVQPQHF

V: TRBV28
size: once
J: TRBJ1-2
D: TRBD1
DNA: TGTGCCAGCAGTTTATACCTAGTGAAGGGACAGGGAGGGTTTAACTATGGCTACACCTTC
CDR3: CASSLYLVKGQGGFNYGYTF

V: TRBV9
size: -
J: TRBJ2-2
D: TRBD2
DNA: TGTGCCAGCAGCGCTCTCGCGGGAGCGCGTGACACCGGGGAGCTGTTTTTT
CDR3: CASSALAGARDTGELFF

V: TRBV5-1
size: -
J: TRBJ2-3
D: TRBD1
DNA: TGCGCCAGCAGCCGACAGGGTCGGGGAGATACGCAGTATTTT
CDR3: CASSRQGRGDTQYF

V: TRBV9
size: -
J: TRBJ2-3
D: TRBD2
DNA: TGTGCCAGCAGCGTGGACGACTCCGGACTAGCGGGAGTTTGGGATACGCAGTATTTT
CDR3: CASSVDDSGLAGVWDTQYF

V: TRBV5-4
size: -
J: TRBJ1-1
D: -
DNA: TGTGCCAGCAGCTCCATGGGGAGTATGAACACTGAAGCTTTCTTT
CDR3: CASSSMGSMNTEAFF

V: TRBV11-2
size: once
J: TRBJ2-7
D: TRBD1
DNA: TGTGCCAGCAGCTGGGGACAGGGCGACGAGCAGTACTTC
CDR3: CASSWGQGDEQYF

V: TRBV5-1
size: -
J: TRBJ2-1
D: -
DNA: TGCGCCAGCAGCCCTCTAGAACGCCTCTACAATGAGCAGTTCTTC
CDR3: CASSPLERLYNEQFF